The text below deals with one TCR beta chain. The data were obtained in a study of T cell changes during pregnancy in multiple sclerosis. The table came from immunoSEQ multiplex PCR; TCRdb's copy has only in-frame clones and leaves some out. The table lists approximately 70,000 clones, about 90% of them singletons. This clonotype originated in a female donor in good health, enrolled as a control in a pregnancy study. Sequences were derived from peripheral blood, sampled in the first trimester of pregnancy.

CDR3 bases: TGTGCCAGCAGTAAGGGACAGGTGACCTACAATGAGCAGTTCTTC. Its protein is CASSKGQVTYNEQFF. This chain connects TRBV6-6 to TRBJ2-1; 8 bases are a match to TRBD1. The J segment lost 2 bases and the V segment lost 5 bases, leaving 5 bases of the junction unmatched. Germline loops: CDR1 MNHNY, CDR2 SVGAGI (reference sequence). CDR3 length equals 15 residues.